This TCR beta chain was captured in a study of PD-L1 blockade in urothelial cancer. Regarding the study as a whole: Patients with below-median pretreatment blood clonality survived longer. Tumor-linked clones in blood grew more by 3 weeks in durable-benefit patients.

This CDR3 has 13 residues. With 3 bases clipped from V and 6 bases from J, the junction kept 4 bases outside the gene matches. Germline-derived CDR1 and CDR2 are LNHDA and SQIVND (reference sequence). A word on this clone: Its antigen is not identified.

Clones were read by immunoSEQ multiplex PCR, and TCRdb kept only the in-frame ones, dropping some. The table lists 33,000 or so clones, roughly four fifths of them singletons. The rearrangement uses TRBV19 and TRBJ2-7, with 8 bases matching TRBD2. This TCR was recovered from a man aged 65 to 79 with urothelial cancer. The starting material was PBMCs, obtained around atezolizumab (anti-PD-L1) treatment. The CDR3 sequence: CASSIRGGSEQYF. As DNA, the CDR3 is TGTGCCAGTAGTATCCGGGGGGGATCCGAGCAGTACTTC. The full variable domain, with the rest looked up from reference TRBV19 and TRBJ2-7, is DGGITQSPKYLFRKEGQNVTLSCEQNLNHDAMYWYRQDPGQGLRLIYYSQIVNDFQKGDIAEGYSVSREKKESFPLTVTSAQKNPTAFYLCASSIRGGSEQYFGPGTRLTVT.